The sequence of this TCR beta chain was determined in a study of T cell responses to AZD1222 COVID-19 vaccine. Study-wide findings and caveats: Reportedly, nearly half of unique spike TCRs recognized epitopes outside B.1.351/B.1.1.7 mutations. The breadth and depth of Spike-specific TCRs increased once two AZD1222 doses had been given.

Germline values: CDR1 LNHDA, CDR2 SQIVND (reference sequence). The CDR3 is 18 amino acids. V dropped 2 bases and J dropped 2; count of bases not matched to a gene: 15. Note on this clone: Its antigen is not known.

TCRdb's table, derived via immunoSEQ multiplex PCR, lists solely in-frame clones and lacks some. The profile covers 180,000 or so clones, with 75% to 90% appearing a single time and roughly 4% taken by the ten largest. This sequence joins TRBV19 and TRBJ2-7, with 7 positions matching TRBD2. The receptor's source is an adult who received the MenACWY meningococcal vaccine as a control. Here the sequenced sample was peripheral blood, taken 28 days after the second dose of the MenACWY control vaccine. The CDR3 DNA is TGTGCCAGTAGTATACGACTCCGGGCGTCTAGCGGAACCTACGAGCAGTACTTC. It encodes CASSIRLRASSGTYEQYF.